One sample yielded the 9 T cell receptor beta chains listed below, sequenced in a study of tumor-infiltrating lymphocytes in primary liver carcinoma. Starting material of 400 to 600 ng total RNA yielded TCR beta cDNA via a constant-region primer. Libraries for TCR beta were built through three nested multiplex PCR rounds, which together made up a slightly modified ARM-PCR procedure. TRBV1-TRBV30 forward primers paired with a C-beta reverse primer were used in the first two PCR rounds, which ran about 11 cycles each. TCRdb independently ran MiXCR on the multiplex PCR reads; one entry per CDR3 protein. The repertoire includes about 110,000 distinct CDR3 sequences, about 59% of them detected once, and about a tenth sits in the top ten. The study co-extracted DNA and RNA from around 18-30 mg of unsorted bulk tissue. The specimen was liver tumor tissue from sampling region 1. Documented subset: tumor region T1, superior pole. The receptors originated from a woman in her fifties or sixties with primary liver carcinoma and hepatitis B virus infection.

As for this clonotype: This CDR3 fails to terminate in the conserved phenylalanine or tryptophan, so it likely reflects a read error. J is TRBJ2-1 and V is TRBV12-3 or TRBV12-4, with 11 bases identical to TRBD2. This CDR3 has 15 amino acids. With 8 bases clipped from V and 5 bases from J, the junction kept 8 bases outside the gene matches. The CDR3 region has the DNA TGTGCCAGCTTGAGACTAGCGGGAATCAACAATGAGCAGTTCCTC. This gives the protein CASLRLAGINNEQFL.

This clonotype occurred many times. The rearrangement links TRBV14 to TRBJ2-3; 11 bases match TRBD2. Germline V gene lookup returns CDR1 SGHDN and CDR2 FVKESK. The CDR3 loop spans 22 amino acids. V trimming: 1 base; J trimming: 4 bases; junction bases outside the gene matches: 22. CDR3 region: CASSQGRTGWLAGGGVADTQYF. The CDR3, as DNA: TGTGCCAGCAGCCAAGGTCGGACAGGGTGGCTAGCGGGAGGTGGAGTGGCAGATACGCAGTATTTT.

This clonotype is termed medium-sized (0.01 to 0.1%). CDR3 sequence (DNA): TGCAGCGTTGTTTCGGGGGGAAACACCATATATTTT. Its translation is CSVVSGGNTIYF. This chain joins TRBV29-1 and TRBJ1-3; D gene unclear. V shed 4 bases and J shed 4 bases, with 8 bases lying between them. This CDR3 region has 12 residues. Germline CDR1 is SQVTM and CDR2 is ANQGSEA.

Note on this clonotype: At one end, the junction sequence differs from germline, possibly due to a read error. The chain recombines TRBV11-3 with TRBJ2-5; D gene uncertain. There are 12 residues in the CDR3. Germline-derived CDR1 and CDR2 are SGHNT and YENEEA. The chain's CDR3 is CTSSLVQDTQYF. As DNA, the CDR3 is TGTACCAGCAGCTTAGTACAAGATACCCAGTACTTC.

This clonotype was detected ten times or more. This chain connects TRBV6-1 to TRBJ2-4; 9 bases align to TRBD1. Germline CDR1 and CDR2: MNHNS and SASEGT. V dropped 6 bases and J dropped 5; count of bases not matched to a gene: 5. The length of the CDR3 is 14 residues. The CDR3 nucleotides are TGTGCCAGCAGCCACAGGGGGCTGGAAAACATTCAGTACTTC. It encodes CASSHRGLENIQYF.

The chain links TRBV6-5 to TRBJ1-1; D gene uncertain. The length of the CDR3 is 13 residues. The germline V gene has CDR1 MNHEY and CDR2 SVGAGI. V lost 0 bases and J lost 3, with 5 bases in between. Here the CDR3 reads CASSYSPDTEAFF. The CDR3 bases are TGTGCCAGCAGTTACTCGCCGGACACTGAAGCTTTCTTT.

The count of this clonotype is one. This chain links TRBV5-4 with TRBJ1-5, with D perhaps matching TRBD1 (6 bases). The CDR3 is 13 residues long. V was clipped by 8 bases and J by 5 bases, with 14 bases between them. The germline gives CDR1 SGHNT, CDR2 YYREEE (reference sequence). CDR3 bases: TGTGCCAGGAGCGTTAACAGGGATCAGCCCCAGCATTTT. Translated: CARSVNRDQPQHF.

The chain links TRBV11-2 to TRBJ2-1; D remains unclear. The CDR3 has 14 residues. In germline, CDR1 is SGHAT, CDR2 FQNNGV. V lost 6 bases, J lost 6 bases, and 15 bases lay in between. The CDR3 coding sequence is TGTGCCAGCAGTCAGAGGAGCGTCCGCAATGAGCAGTTCTTC. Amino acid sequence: CASSQRSVRNEQFF.

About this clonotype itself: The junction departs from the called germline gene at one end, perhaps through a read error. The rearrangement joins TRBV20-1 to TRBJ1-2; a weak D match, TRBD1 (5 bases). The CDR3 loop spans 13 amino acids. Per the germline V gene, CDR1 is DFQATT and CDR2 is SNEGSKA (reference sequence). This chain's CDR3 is CSARGPSSYGYTF. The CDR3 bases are TGCAGTGCTAGGGGGCCGAGTAGCTATGGTTACACCTTC.